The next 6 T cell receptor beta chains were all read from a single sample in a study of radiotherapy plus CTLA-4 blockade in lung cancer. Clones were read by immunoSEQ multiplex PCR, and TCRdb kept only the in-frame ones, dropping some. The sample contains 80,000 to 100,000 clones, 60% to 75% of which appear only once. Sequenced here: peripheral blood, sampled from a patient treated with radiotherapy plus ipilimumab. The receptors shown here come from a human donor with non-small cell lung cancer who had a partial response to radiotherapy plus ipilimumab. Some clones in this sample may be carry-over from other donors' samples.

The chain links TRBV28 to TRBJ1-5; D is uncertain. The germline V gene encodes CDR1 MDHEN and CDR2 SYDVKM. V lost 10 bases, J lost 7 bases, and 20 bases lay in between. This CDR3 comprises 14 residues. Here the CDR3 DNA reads TGTGCCACGCTCGGATCAGGCGGGAACCAGCCCCAGCATTTT. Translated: CATLGSGGNQPQHF.

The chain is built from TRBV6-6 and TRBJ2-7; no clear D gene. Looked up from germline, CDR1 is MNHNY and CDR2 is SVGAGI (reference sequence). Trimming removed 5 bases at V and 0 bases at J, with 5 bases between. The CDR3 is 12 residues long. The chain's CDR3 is CASSRSSYEQYF. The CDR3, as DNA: TGTGCCAGCAGTCGCAGCTCCTACGAGCAGTACTTC.

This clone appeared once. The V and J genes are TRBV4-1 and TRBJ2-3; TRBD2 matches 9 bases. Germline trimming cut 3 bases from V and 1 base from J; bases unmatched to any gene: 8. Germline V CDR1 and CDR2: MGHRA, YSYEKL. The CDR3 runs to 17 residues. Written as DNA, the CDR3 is TGCGCCAGCAGCCAGGTATACGAGCGGGGGGGCACAGATACGCAGTATTTT. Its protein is CASSQVYERGGTDTQYF.

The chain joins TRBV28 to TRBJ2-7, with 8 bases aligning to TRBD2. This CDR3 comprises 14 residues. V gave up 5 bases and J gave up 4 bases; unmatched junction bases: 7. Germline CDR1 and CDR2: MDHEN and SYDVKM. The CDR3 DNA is TGTGCCAGCAGTGGTTTAGCGGGACCATACGAGCAGTACTTC. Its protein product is CASSGLAGPYEQYF.

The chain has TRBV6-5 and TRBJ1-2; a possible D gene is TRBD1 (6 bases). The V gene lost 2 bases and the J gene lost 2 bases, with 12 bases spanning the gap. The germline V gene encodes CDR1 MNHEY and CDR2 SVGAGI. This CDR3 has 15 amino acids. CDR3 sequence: CASSYTTGTNYGYTF. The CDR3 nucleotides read TGTGCCAGCAGTTACACGACAGGAACCAACTATGGCTACACCTTC.

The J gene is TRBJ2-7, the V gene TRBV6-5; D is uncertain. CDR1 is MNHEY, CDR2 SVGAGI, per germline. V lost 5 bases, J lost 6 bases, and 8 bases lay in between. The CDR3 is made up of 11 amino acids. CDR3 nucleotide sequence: TGTGCCAGCAGTGAAGCCGTCGAGCAGTACTTC. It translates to CASSEAVEQYF.